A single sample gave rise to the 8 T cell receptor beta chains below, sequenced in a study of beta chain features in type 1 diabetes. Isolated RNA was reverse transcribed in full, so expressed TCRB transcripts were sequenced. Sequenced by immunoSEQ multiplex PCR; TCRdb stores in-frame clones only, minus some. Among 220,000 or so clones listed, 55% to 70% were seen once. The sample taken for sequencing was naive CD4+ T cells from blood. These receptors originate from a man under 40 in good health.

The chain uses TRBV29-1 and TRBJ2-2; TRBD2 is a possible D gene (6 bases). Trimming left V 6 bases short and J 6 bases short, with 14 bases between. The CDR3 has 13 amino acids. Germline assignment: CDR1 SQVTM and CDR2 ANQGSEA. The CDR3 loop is CSVGTSGAGELFF. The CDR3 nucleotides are TGCAGCGTCGGAACGTCGGGGGCCGGGGAGCTGTTTTTT.

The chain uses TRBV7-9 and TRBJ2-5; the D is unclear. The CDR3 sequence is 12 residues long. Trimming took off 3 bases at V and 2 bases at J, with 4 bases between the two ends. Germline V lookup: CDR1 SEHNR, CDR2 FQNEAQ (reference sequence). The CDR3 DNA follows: TGTGCCAGCAGCTTCCTTCAAGAGACCCAGTACTTC. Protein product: CASSFLQETQYF.

CDR3 nucleotide sequence: TGCAGCGGCCGCGGGACCTCAAGCTCCTACGAGCAGTACTTC. It encodes CSGRGTSSSYEQYF. The chain couples TRBV29-1 to TRBJ2-7; a possible D gene is TRBD2 (6 bases). Deletions cut 7 bases from V and 0 bases from J, with 16 bases between. Germline CDR1 reads SQVTM; CDR2 reads ANQGSEA. This CDR3 has 14 residues.

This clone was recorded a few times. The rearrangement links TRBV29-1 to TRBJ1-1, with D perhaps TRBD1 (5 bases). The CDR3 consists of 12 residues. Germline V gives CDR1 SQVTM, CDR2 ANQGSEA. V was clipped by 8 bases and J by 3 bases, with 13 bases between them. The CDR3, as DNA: TGCAGCTCTCTAGCGGGGGACACTGAAGCTTTCTTT. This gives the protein CSSLAGDTEAFF.

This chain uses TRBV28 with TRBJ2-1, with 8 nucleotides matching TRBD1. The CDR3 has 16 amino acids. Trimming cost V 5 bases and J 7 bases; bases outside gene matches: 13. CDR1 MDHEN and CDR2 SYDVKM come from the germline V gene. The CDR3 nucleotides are TGTGCCAGCAGTGCCCCTAGACAGGGGAAGTGGAATGAGCAGTTCTTC. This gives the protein CASSAPRQGKWNEQFF.

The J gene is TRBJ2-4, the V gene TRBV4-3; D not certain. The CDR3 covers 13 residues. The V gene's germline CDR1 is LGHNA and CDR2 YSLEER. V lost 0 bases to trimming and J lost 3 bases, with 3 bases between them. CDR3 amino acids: CASSQDFKNIQYF. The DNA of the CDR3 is TGCGCCAGCAGCCAAGATTTCAAAAACATTCAGTACTTC.

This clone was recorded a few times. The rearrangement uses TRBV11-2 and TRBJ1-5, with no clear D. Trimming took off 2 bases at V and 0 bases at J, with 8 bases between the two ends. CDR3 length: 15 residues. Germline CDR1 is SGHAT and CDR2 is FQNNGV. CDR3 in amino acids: CASSLNAVSNQPQHF. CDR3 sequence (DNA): TGTGCCAGCAGCTTAAATGCAGTTAGCAATCAGCCCCAGCATTTT.

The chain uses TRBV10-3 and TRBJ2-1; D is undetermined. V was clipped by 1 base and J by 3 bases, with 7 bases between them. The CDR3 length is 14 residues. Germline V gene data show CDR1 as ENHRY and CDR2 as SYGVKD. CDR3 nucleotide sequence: TGTGCCATCAGTGAGTTGGGTCTCTACAATGAGCAGTTCTTC. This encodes CAISELGLYNEQFF.